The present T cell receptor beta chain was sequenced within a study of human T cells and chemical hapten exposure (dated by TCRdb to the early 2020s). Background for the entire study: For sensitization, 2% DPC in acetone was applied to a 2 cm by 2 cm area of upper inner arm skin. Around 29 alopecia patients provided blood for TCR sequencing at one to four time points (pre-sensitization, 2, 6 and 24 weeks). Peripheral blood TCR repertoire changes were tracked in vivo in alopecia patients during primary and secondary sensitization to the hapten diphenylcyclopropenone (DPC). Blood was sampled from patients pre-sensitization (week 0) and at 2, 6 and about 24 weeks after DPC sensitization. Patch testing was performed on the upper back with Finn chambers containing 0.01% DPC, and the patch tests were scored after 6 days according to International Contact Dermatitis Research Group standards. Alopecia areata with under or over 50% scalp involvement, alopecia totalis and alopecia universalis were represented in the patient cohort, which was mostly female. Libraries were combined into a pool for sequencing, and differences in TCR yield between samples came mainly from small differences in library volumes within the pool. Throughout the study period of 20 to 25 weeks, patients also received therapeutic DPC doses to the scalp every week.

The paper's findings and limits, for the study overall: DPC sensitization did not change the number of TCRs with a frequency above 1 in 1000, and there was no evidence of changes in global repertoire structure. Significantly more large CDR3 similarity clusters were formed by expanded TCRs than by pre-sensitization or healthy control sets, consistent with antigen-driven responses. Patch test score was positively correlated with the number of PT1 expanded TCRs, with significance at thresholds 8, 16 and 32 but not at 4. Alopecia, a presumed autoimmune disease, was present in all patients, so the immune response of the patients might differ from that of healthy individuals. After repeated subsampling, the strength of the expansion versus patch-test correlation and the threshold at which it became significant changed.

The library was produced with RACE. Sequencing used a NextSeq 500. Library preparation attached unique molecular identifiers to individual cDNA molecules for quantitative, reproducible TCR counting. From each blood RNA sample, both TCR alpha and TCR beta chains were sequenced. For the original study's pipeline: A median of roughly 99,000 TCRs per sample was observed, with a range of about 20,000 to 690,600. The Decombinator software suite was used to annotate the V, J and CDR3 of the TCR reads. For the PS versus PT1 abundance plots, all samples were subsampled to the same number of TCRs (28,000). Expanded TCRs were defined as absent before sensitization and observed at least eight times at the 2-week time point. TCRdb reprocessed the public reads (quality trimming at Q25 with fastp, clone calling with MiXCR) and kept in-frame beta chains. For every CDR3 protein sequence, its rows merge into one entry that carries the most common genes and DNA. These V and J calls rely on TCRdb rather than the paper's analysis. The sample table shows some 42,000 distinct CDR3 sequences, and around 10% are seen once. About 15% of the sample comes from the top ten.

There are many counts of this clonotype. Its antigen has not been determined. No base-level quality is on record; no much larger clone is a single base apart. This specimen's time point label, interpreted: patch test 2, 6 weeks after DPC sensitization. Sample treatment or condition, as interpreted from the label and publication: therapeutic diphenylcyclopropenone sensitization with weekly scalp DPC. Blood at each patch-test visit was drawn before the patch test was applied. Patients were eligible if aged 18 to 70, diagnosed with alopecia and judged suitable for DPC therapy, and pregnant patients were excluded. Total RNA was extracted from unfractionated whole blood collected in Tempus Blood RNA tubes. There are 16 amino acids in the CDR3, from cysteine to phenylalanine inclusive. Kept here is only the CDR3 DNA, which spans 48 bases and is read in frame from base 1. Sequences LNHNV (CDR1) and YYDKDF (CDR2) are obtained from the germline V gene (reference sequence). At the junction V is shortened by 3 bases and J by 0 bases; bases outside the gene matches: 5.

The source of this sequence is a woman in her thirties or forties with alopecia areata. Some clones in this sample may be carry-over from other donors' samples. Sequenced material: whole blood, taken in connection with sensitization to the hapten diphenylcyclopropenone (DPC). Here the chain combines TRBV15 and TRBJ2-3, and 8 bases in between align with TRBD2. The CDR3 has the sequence CATSRTSGGSTDTQYF. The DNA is TGTGCCACCAGCAGGACCAGCGGGGGAAGCACAGATACGCAGTATTTT.